This T cell receptor (beta chain) appears in the sequencing data of a study of beta chain features in type 1 diabetes. Study background: There were some 98 million sorted cells examined across all samples.

Sequenced material consisted of expressed TCRB transcripts (all of the isolated RNA was reverse transcribed). TCRdb's copy holds only in-frame clones and misses some; the assay was immunoSEQ multiplex PCR. Seen here are about 900,000 clones, 15% to 20% observed once, and the top ten hold 0.02% to 0.03%. Broader study findings: Insertions were fewer and deletions more numerous at VDJ junctions in type 1 diabetes patients. TCRB CDR3 length was moderately but significantly reduced in all four CD4+ subsets of Type 1 diabetes patients.

For this clone: The target antigen is unknown.

Each of the sorted populations had a purity greater than 95%. V dropped 3 bases and J dropped 1; count of bases not matched to a gene: 4. Germline lookup yields CDR1 SGHAT and CDR2 FQNNGV. This CDR3 contains 15 residues. Sequenced material: naive CD4+ T cells from blood. The V call is TRBV11-2, the J call TRBJ2-3; TRBD1 aligns across 7 bases. The TCR sequence derives from a woman aged 18-29 years in good health. CDR3 residues: CASSLFGQGTDTQYF. The DNA of the CDR3 is TGTGCCAGCAGCTTGTTCGGACAGGGCACAGATACGCAGTATTTT. Full variable domain (remainder filled in from reference TRBV11-2 and TRBJ2-3): EAGVAQSPRYKIIEKRQSVAFWCNPISGHATLYWYQQILGQGPKLLIQFQNNGVVDDSQLPKDRFSAERLKGVDSTLKIQPAKLEDSAVYLCASSLFGQGTDTQYFGPGTRLTVL.